The clone carrying this T cell receptor (beta chain) was recorded many times. This sample is drawn from a study of T cells in Graves' hyperthyroidism and ophthalmopathy. RNA transcripts gave rise to amplified TCR beta CDR3 regions. RT-PCR in the first round (using the HTBI primer set) targeted the TCR CDR3. TCRdb reprocessed the multiplex PCR reads with MiXCR, giving one entry per CDR3 protein. The sample shows under 800,000 distinct CDR3 sequences, 13% to 15% of them seen only once. This CDR3 is built from 15 residues. V was pared by 0 bases and J by 3 bases, with 13 bases between. Per the germline V gene, CDR1 is SGHRS and CDR2 is YFSETQ.

The source of this sequence is a woman aged 18-30 years with Graves' hyperthyroidism. V usage is TRBV5-1 and J usage is TRBJ2-7; D unclear. Source material: blood. DNA of the CDR3: TGCGCCAGCAGCTTGGGAGACGGCAGGAACTACGAGCAGTACTTC. The encoded protein is CASSLGDGRNYEQYF.